This T cell receptor (beta chain) was observed in a study of T cells in Graves' hyperthyroidism and ophthalmopathy. CDR3 length: 15 residues. V gave up 3 bases and J gave up 3 bases, with 11 bases separating them. CDR1 and CDR2 (germline): MNHEY, SVGAGI. The sample holds many counts of this clonotype. Researchers amplified the TCR beta CDR3 regions from RNA transcripts. The HTBI primer set served for first-round RT-PCR of the TCR CDR3. TCRdb reprocessed the multiplex PCR reads with MiXCR, giving one entry per CDR3 protein. The profile shows nearly 600,000 distinct CDR3 sequences, 14% of them singletons.

The chain has TRBV6-5 and TRBJ2-2; D may be TRBD2 (5 bases). The receptor was isolated from a young woman with Graves' ophthalmopathy. Sample: blood. The CDR3 protein is CASSYRGVHTGELFF. The CDR3 DNA reads as TGTGCCAGCAGTTATCGGGGAGTGCACACCGGGGAGCTGTTTTTT.